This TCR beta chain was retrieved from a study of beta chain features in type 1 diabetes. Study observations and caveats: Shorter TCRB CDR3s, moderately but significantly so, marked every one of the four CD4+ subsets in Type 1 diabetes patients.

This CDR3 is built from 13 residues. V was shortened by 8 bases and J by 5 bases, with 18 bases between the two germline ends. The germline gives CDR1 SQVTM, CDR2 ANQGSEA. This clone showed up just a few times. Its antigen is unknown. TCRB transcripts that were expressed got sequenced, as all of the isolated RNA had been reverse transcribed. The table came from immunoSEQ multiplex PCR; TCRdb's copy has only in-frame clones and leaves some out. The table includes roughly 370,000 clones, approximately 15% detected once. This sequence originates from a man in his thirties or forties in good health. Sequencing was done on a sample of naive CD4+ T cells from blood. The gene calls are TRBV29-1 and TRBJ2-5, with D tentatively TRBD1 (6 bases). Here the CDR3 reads CSTQDSPRETQYF. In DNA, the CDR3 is TGCAGCACTCAGGACAGCCCGCGTGAGACCCAGTACTTC.